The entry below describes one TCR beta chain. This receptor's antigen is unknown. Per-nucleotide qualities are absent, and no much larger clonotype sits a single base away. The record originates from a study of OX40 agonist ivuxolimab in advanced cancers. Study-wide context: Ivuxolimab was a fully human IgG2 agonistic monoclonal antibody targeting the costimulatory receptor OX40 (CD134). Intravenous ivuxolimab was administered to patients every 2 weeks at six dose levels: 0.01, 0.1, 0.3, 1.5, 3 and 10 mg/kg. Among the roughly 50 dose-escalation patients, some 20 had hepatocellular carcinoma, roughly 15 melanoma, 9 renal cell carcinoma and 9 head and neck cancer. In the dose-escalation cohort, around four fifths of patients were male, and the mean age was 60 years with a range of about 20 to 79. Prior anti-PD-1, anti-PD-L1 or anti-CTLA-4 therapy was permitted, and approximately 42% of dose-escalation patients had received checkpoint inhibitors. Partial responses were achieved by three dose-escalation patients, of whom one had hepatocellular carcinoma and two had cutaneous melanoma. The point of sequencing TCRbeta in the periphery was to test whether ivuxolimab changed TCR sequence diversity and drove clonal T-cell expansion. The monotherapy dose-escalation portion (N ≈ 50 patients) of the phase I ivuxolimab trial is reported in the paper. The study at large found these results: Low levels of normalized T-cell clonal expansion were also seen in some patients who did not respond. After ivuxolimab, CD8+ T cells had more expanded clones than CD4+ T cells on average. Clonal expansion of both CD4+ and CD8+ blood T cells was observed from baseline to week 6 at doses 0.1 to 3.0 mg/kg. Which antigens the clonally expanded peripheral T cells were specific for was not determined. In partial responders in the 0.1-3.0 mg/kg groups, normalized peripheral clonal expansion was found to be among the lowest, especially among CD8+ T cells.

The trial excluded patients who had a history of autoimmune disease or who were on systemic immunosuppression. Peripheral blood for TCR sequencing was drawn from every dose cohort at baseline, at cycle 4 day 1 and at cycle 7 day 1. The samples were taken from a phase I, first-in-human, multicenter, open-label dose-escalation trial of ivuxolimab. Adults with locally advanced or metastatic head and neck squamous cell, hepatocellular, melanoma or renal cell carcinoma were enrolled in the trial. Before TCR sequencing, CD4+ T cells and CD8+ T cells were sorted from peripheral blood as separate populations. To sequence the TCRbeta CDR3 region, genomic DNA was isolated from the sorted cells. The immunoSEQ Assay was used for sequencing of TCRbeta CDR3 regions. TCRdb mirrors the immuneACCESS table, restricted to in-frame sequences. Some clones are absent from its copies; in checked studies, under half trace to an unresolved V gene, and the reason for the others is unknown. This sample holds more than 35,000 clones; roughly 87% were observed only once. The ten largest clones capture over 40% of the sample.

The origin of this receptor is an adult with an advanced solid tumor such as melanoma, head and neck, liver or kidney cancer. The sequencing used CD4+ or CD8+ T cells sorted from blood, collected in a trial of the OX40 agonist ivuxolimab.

The nucleotide sequence reads TGCGCCAGCAGCCAGGGAATCCGGGACACCTCCTCCTACGAGCAGTACTTC. Its translation is CASSQGIRDTSSYEQYF. The chain links TRBV4-3 with TRBJ2-7; possibly the D gene is TRBD1, per 6 matching bases. The CDR3 has 17 amino acids, counting the end cysteine and phenylalanine. Left in the record is the CDR3 DNA by itself, 51 bases read in frame from the first base. Between the V and J ends, shortened by 3 bases and 0 bases respectively, the junction contains 18 bases. CDR1 LGHNA and CDR2 YSLEER were looked up in the germline V gene.